The 8 T cell receptor beta chains presented below share a single source sample, sequenced in a study of cytomegalovirus exposure and HLA in healthy donors. Amplification used 60 Vbeta primers and 13 Jbeta primers. Assay: immunoSEQ multiplex PCR; the TCRdb copy retains only in-frame clones and omits some. The data show 150,000 to 200,000 clones, roughly 79% seen once. The sequenced material came from PBMCs. Receptor source: a man aged 35 to 55 in good health and CMV-seronegative.

The chain combines TRBV7-9 with TRBJ2-1; D remains ambiguous. Germline V lookup: CDR1 SEHNR, CDR2 FQNEAQ (reference sequence). The ends were cut back, 2 bases at V and 10 bases at J, with 12 bases in the middle. This CDR3 is 13 amino acids long. The CDR3 sequence is CASSLNAPGEQFF. DNA of the CDR3: TGTGCCAGCAGCTTAAACGCCCCCGGGGAGCAGTTCTTC.

This chain's CDR3 is CASSVSSTLYNEQFF. The CDR3 DNA reads as TGTGCCAGCTCAGTATCATCGACACTCTACAATGAGCAGTTCTTC. The chain is built from TRBV18 and TRBJ2-1; D uncertain. This CDR3 has 15 residues. The germline V and J ends were trimmed by 5 bases and 3 bases, with 14 bases remaining between them. Per germline, CDR1 KGHSH and CDR2 LQKENI.

The genes are TRBV15 and TRBJ1-2; unclear D gene. CDR3 length equals 15 residues. V was clipped by 0 bases and J by 2 bases, with 10 bases between them. CDR1 is LNHNV and CDR2 is YYDKDF in the germline V gene (reference sequence). CDR3 in DNA: TGTGCCACCAGCAGAGATGTGGCGGAGAACTATGGCTACACCTTC. Encoded protein: CATSRDVAENYGYTF.

This clone has just a few counts. J is TRBJ2-1 and V is TRBV27, with D tentatively TRBD2 (6 bases). This CDR3 is built from 16 residues. The V gene's germline CDR1 is MNHEY and CDR2 SMNVEV (reference sequence). Trimming took 5 bases from V and 4 from J, leaving 18 bases between them. CDR3 coding DNA: TGTGCCAGCAGTCTAGGAGTCGGGACTCCTTACAATGAGCAGTTCTTC. Translation gives CASSLGVGTPYNEQFF.

This chain links TRBV27 with TRBJ1-1; 7 bases align to TRBD1. Germline CDR1 is MNHEY and CDR2 is SMNVEV (reference sequence). Trimming took 5 bases from V and 0 from J; bases not matched to a gene: 3. The CDR3 runs 14 residues. The CDR3 DNA reads as TGTGCCAGCAGTATGACAGGGATGAACACTGAAGCTTTCTTT. Protein sequence: CASSMTGMNTEAFF.

V and J are TRBV30 and TRBJ1-4; 8 bases fit TRBD1. The germline gives CDR1 GTSNPN, CDR2 SVGIG (reference sequence). The CDR3 extends over 14 amino acids. The V gene end was trimmed by 5 bases and the J gene end by 6 bases; junction bases not matched to a gene: 8. CDR3 in amino acids: CAWFQTGVDEKLFF. The CDR3 region has the DNA TGTGCCTGGTTCCAGACAGGGGTGGATGAAAAACTGTTTTTT.

The chain links TRBV29-1 to TRBJ1-1; no firm D call. CDR1 is SQVTM and CDR2 is ANQGSEA in the germline V gene. The CDR3 spans 14 residues. V gave up 2 bases and J gave up 6 bases, with 16 bases separating them. DNA of the CDR3: TGCAGCGTTGAAAGGAGGCGGCAAGTACCTGAAGCTTTCTTT. This encodes CSVERRRQVPEAFF.

V usage is TRBV11-1 and J usage is TRBJ1-3; 7 bases map to TRBD1. This CDR3 is 14 amino acids long. V lost 5 bases and J lost 1; bases outside the gene matches: 2. Germline V gives CDR1 SGHAT, CDR2 FQDESV (reference sequence). CDR3 nucleotides: TGTGCCAGCAGCGTACAGGGGTCTGGAAACACCATATATTTT. It specifies CASSVQGSGNTIYF.